This T cell receptor beta chain was sequenced during a study of control samples from healthy donors and cancer patients. Generated by immunoSEQ multiplex PCR, the TCRdb table keeps only in-frame clones and is missing some. The sample has roughly 93,000 clones, less than 90% seen once. The germline V and J ends were trimmed by 4 bases and 5 bases, with 17 bases remaining between them. This CDR3 has 15 residues. Per the germline V gene, CDR1 is LGHDT and CDR2 is YNNKEL (reference sequence). This chain joins TRBV3-1 (or the pseudogene TRBV3-2) and TRBJ1-1, with D perhaps matching TRBD1 (5 bases). The sample was PBMCs. This TCR was sampled from a woman aged 45-60 years with colorectal cancer. The CDR3 loop reads CASSRGPGDRTEAFF. CDR3 DNA sequence: TGTGCCAGCAGCCGAGGCCCGGGGGATCGAACTGAAGCTTTCTTT.